Described below is a single T cell receptor beta chain sequence and its context. Its antigen is not known. These data belong to a study of T cell responses to AZD1222 COVID-19 vaccine. Only in-frame clones appear in the TCRdb table, and some are missing; sequencing was by immunoSEQ multiplex PCR. The table shows 100,000 to 150,000 clones, with around 93% occurring only once. Regarding the study as a whole: Nearly half of the spike-specific TCRs reportedly recognize variant regions that carry no mutations. Spike-specific TCR depth and breadth grew after two AZD1222 doses.

This TCR came from an adult in good health. The source was peripheral blood, collected on day 0 of AZD1222 vaccination.

This chain's CDR3 is CASSLDRGRYGYTF. The CDR3 bases are TGTGCCAGCAGCTTAGACAGGGGACGCTATGGCTACACCTTC. The chain has TRBV7-8 and TRBJ1-2, with 7 bases matching TRBD1. The CDR3 is made up of 14 amino acids. The germline V gene encodes CDR1 SGHVS and CDR2 FQNEAQ. Trimming cost V 1 base and J 4 bases; bases outside gene matches: 3.